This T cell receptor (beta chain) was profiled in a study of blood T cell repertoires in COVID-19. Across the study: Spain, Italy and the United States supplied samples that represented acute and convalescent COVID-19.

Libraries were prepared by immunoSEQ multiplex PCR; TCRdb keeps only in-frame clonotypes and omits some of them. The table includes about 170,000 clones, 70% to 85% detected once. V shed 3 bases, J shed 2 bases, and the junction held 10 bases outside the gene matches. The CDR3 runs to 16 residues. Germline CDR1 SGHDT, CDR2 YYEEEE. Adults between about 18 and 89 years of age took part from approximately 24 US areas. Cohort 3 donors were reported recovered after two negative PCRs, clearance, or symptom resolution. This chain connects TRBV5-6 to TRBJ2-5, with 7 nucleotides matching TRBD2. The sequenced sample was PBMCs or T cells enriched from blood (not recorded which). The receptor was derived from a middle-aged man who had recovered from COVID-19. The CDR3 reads CASSSSGTKLQETQYF. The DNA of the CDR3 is TGTGCCAGCAGCTCCTCCGGGACTAAACTTCAAGAGACCCAGTACTTC.